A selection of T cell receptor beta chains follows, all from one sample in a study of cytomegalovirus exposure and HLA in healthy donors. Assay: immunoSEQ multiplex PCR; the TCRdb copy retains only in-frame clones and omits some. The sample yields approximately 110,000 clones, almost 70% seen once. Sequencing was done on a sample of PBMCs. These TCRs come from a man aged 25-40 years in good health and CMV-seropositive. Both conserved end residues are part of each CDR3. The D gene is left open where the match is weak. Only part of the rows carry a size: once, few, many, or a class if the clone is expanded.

CDR3 DNA: TGTGCCAGCAGTGAAAGGTTGGGGGCGCAAAGCAATCAGCCCCAGCATTTT
CDR3 protein: CASSERLGAQSNQPQHF
V gene: TRBV6-1
clone size: -
D gene: -
J gene: TRBJ1-5

CDR3 DNA: TGCGCCAGCAGCTGGGGAGGGGCGGGCCAAGAGACCCAGTACTTC
CDR3 protein: CASSWGGAGQETQYF
V gene: TRBV5-1
clone size: -
D gene: TRBD2
J gene: TRBJ2-5

CDR3 DNA: TGCGCCAGCAGCTCTCGGGCAGGGATGGACAACTATGGCTACACCTTC
CDR3 protein: CASSSRAGMDNYGYTF
V gene: TRBV4-1
clone size: -
D gene: -
J gene: TRBJ1-2

CDR3 DNA: TGTGCCAGTAGTATAGGGGAGTACTACGAGCAGTACTTC
CDR3 protein: CASSIGEYYEQYF
V gene: TRBV19
clone size: -
D gene: -
J gene: TRBJ2-7

CDR3 DNA: TGTGCCAGCAGCGACCGGACAGGGCCAGATACGCAGTATTTT
CDR3 protein: CASSDRTGPDTQYF
V gene: TRBV11-3
clone size: -
D gene: TRBD1
J gene: TRBJ2-3

CDR3 DNA: TGTGCCAGCAGCTTAGACGGGACAGGGGGCAATGGCTACACCTTC
CDR3 protein: CASSLDGTGGNGYTF
V gene: TRBV11-2
clone size: -
D gene: TRBD1
J gene: TRBJ1-2

CDR3 DNA: TGTGCCAGCAGCTTAGGGAGTCTAGCGGGCCAAGAGACCCAGTACTTC
CDR3 protein: CASSLGSLAGQETQYF
V gene: TRBV11-1
clone size: -
D gene: TRBD2
J gene: TRBJ2-5

CDR3 DNA: TGTGCCAGCAGTGAAGGGGTGGGGCAGGGAGGATATGGCTACACCTTC
CDR3 protein: CASSEGVGQGGYGYTF
V gene: TRBV6-1
clone size: few
D gene: -
J gene: TRBJ1-2

CDR3 DNA: TGTGCCAGCAGCCAAGGACATATATACAATGAGCAGTTCTTC
CDR3 protein: CASSQGHIYNEQFF
V gene: TRBV14
clone size: -
D gene: -
J gene: TRBJ2-1

CDR3 DNA: TGTGCCAGCAGCGAATACGGAGGACGGTTCACAGATACGCAGTATTTT
CDR3 protein: CASSEYGGRFTDTQYF
V gene: TRBV25-1
clone size: -
D gene: -
J gene: TRBJ2-3

CDR3 DNA: TGTGCCAGTAGTATAACTCTGGACAGGAGCTACGAGCAGTACTTC
CDR3 protein: CASSITLDRSYEQYF
V gene: TRBV19
clone size: -
D gene: TRBD1
J gene: TRBJ2-7

CDR3 DNA: TGCGCCATTACGGACAGGGGATTGGACACTGAAGCTTTCTTT
CDR3 protein: CAITDRGLDTEAFF
V gene: TRBV10-2
clone size: -
D gene: TRBD1
J gene: TRBJ1-1

CDR3 DNA: TGCGCCAGCAGCCAGATTTCCGGACAGGGATTGAATGAGCAGTTCTTC
CDR3 protein: CASSQISGQGLNEQFF
V gene: TRBV5-1
clone size: once
D gene: TRBD1
J gene: TRBJ2-1

CDR3 DNA: TGTGCCAGCAGTTCCCGGGCTAGCGGACCCACAGATACGCAGTATTTT
CDR3 protein: CASSSRASGPTDTQYF
V gene: TRBV6-4
clone size: -
D gene: TRBD2
J gene: TRBJ2-3

CDR3 DNA: TGTGCCAGCAGTTTATTTATCAGGGCGGGAGGGCGGGATGAGCAGTTCTTC
CDR3 protein: CASSLFIRAGGRDEQFF
V gene: TRBV27
clone size: -
D gene: TRBD2
J gene: TRBJ2-1

CDR3 DNA: TGTGCCAGCAGCTTGGCGGGGACCTACAATGAGCAGTTCTTC
CDR3 protein: CASSLAGTYNEQFF
V gene: TRBV5-6
clone size: -
D gene: -
J gene: TRBJ2-1

CDR3 DNA: TGTGCCATCAGTGTGGCTAGCGGGAGACAGGACAATGAGCAGTTCTTC
CDR3 protein: CAISVASGRQDNEQFF
V gene: TRBV10-3
clone size: -
D gene: TRBD2
J gene: TRBJ2-1

CDR3 DNA: TGTGCCAGCAGCTTACCACAGGGCCGCGGGAACACTGAAGCTTTCTTT
CDR3 protein: CASSLPQGRGNTEAFF
V gene: TRBV7-9
clone size: -
D gene: -
J gene: TRBJ1-1

CDR3 DNA: TGCGCCAGCAGTCGATGGACAGGGGAACTGGGAGTCACAGATACGCAGTATTTT
CDR3 protein: CASSRWTGELGVTDTQYF
V gene: TRBV23-1
clone size: -
D gene: TRBD1
J gene: TRBJ2-3

CDR3 DNA: TGCGCCAGCCTGCACGGGGTTGGCAATCAGCCCCAGCATTTT
CDR3 protein: CASLHGVGNQPQHF
V gene: TRBV5-1
clone size: -
D gene: -
J gene: TRBJ1-5

CDR3 DNA: TGTGCCTGGACGGTTGGGACAGGGTACGATACGCAGTATTTT
CDR3 protein: CAWTVGTGYDTQYF
V gene: TRBV30
clone size: -
D gene: TRBD1
J gene: TRBJ2-3

CDR3 DNA: TGTGCCAGCAGTTATGGGGAGGGCCGGACAGATACGCAGTATTTT
CDR3 protein: CASSYGEGRTDTQYF
V gene: TRBV28
clone size: -
D gene: TRBD2
J gene: TRBJ2-3

CDR3 DNA: TGTGCCAGTAGTATATCAGGCCGGACTAACTATGGCTACACCTTC
CDR3 protein: CASSISGRTNYGYTF
V gene: TRBV19
clone size: -
D gene: -
J gene: TRBJ1-2

CDR3 DNA: TGTGCCAGCAGTTTATTTGGAGGGGATTTTAATTCACCCCTCCACTTT
CDR3 protein: CASSLFGGDFNSPLHF
V gene: TRBV27
clone size: -
D gene: -
J gene: TRBJ1-6

CDR3 DNA: TGTGCCAGCAGTTTCCCCGGCGGATTGAACACTGAAGCTTTCTTT
CDR3 protein: CASSFPGGLNTEAFF
V gene: TRBV28
clone size: -
D gene: -
J gene: TRBJ1-1

CDR3 DNA: TGTGCCAGCAGCCAAGTCACGGGGAGGCAGGGTGAGCAGTACTTC
CDR3 protein: CASSQVTGRQGEQYF
V gene: TRBV4-2
clone size: -
D gene: -
J gene: TRBJ2-7

CDR3 DNA: TGTGCCAGCAGTTCCGACCGGACAGGGGCTGGGGCCAACGTCCTGACTTTC
CDR3 protein: CASSSDRTGAGANVLTF
V gene: TRBV2
clone size: -
D gene: TRBD1
J gene: TRBJ2-6

CDR3 DNA: TGTGCCTGGCAGGGGACGGATTCACCCCTCCACTTT
CDR3 protein: CAWQGTDSPLHF
V gene: TRBV30
clone size: -
D gene: -
J gene: TRBJ1-6

CDR3 DNA: TGTGCCAGCAGCTTGCGTCCCGTCTACGAGCAGTACTTC
CDR3 protein: CASSLRPVYEQYF
V gene: TRBV5-4
clone size: -
D gene: -
J gene: TRBJ2-7

CDR3 DNA: TGTGCCTGGAGTCCCGGACTAGGGAGCACAGATACGCAGTATTTT
CDR3 protein: CAWSPGLGSTDTQYF
V gene: TRBV30
clone size: -
D gene: TRBD2
J gene: TRBJ2-3

CDR3 DNA: TGTGCCAGTAGTACCTATCCTCAGGGGTTCAATGAAAAACTGTTTTTT
CDR3 protein: CASSTYPQGFNEKLFF
V gene: TRBV19
clone size: -
D gene: -
J gene: TRBJ1-4

CDR3 DNA: TGTGCCAGCAGCTCAGGACCGGACAGAAACTATGGCTACACCTTC
CDR3 protein: CASSSGPDRNYGYTF
V gene: TRBV13
clone size: -
D gene: -
J gene: TRBJ1-2

CDR3 DNA: TGTGCCAGCAGCCCTGGACAGGGCGGCTATAATGACAATGAGCAGTTCTTC
CDR3 protein: CASSPGQGGYNDNEQFF
V gene: TRBV5-5
clone size: -
D gene: TRBD1
J gene: TRBJ2-1